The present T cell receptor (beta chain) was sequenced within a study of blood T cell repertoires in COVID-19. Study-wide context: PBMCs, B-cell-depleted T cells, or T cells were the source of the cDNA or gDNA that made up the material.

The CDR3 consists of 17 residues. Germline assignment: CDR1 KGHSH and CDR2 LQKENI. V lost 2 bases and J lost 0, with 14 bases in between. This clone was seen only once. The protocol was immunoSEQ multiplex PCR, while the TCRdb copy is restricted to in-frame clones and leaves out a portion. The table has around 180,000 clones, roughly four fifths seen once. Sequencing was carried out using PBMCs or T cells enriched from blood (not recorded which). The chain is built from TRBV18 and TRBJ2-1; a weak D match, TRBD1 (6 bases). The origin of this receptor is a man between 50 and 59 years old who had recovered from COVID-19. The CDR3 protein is CASSPTMQGSSYNEQFF. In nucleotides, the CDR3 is TGTGCCAGCTCACCAACGATGCAGGGGAGCTCCTACAATGAGCAGTTCTTC.